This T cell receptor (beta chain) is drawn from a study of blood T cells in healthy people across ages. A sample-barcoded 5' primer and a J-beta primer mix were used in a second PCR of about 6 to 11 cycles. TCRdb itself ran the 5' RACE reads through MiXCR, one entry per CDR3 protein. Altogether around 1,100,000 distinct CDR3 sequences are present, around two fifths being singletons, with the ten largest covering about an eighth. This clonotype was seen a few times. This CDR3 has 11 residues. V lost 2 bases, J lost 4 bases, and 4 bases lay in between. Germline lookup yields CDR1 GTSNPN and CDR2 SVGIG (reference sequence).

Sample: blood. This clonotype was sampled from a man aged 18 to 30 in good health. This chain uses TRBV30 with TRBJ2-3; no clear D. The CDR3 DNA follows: TGTGCCTGGAGTTCTCCAGATACGCAGTATTTT. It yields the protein CAWSSPDTQYF.